This T cell receptor (beta chain) is from a study of technical replicates of blood from a handful of donors (dated by TCRdb to about 2017). A note on this clone: The antigen this receptor binds is unknown. Nothing much larger sits one base from this clone, and base qualities are not available.

The CDR3, cysteine through phenylalanine, is 15 amino acids long. Just CDR3 DNA is preserved here, 45 bases in frame from base 1. Taken from the germline V gene, the CDR1 and CDR2 loops are MDHEN and SYDVKM. From V the trimming removes 5 bases and from J it removes 9 bases, while the gene matches leave 12 bases of the junction unaccounted for. The library relied on the immunoSEQ multiplex PCR assay. The source is immuneACCESS, and TCRdb retained only in-frame sequences with V and J called. Part of the clones is not carried over; for the studies checked, unresolved V genes explain less than half of this, and the remainder is unexplained. This sample comprises about 74,000 clones, approximately 95% of them detected only once. The ten largest clones capture 0.25% to 0.3% of the sample.

The chain was built from TRBV28 and TRBJ1-5; 8 bases in the junction line up with TRBD1. This receptor was identified in a human donor in good health. Material: T cells isolated from PBMCs. CDR3 loop: CASSTTGQGGGPQHF. The DNA sequence reads TGTGCCAGCAGTACCACAGGACAGGGCGGTGGGCCCCAGCATTTT.